This T cell receptor beta chain was sequenced for a study of blood T cell repertoires in COVID-19. The method was immunoSEQ multiplex PCR; TCRdb's version includes in-frame clones alone and lacks a portion of them. The table records approximately 340,000 clones, roughly 90% of them present only once. From germline, CDR1 is LNHDA and CDR2 SQIVND (reference sequence). CDR3 length: 13 residues. Germline trimming cut 4 bases from V and 8 bases from J; bases unmatched to any gene: 5. The chain uses TRBV19 and TRBJ1-1; 9 nucleotides match TRBD1. The source is a woman aged 40-49 years who had been exposed to COVID-19. Sequenced material: PBMCs or T cells enriched from blood (not recorded which). The CDR3 DNA reads as TGTGCCAGTAGTAGAGACAGGGGGATAGAAGCTTTCTTT. Translation: CASSRDRGIEAFF.